These 31 T cell receptor beta chains originate from one sample sequenced in a study of blood T cell repertoires in COVID-19. Measured with immunoSEQ multiplex PCR; TCRdb has only the in-frame clones, and not every one. The top ten clones hold 10% of a sample with about 120,000 clones, roughly 76% of them seen once. The specimen was peripheral blood. The receptor set was obtained from a human donor in a cohort sampled during active COVID-19.

This chain joins TRBV7-2 and TRBJ1-6; D is possibly TRBD1 (5 bases). Trimming took off 3 bases at V and 8 bases at J, with 17 bases between the two ends. The length of the CDR3 is 16 residues. Germline CDR1 is SGHTA and CDR2 is FQGNSA. The DNA for the CDR3 is TGTGCCAGCAGCTTGGACCTTGTGGGGGGGGATTCACCCCTCCACTTT. Protein: CASSLDLVGGDSPLHF.

The chain couples TRBV10-3 to TRBJ2-1; perhaps TRBD1 as D (5 bases). The length of the CDR3 is 15 residues. The V end lost 3 bases, the J end lost 3 bases, and 12 bases lay between the germline ends. Germline values: CDR1 ENHRY, CDR2 SYGVKD. Written as DNA, the CDR3 is TGTGCCATCAGTGAAGTAGGGGCCAACTACAATGAGCAGTTCTTC. This codes for CAISEVGANYNEQFF.

The chain recombines TRBV2 with TRBJ1-1; 9 bases match TRBD1. CDR1 and CDR2 from the germline V gene are SNHLY and FYNNEI. CDR3 length: 15 residues. Unmatched junction bases numbered 14, after V lost 10 bases and J lost 5 bases. The CDR3 protein is CATGADRGAETEAFF. As DNA, the CDR3 is TGTGCCACGGGAGCCGACAGGGGGGCGGAAACTGAAGCTTTCTTT.

The rearrangement links TRBV29-1 to TRBJ2-5, with D tentatively TRBD1 (5 bases). In germline, CDR1 is SQVTM, CDR2 ANQGSEA. CDR3 length equals 12 residues. V lost 7 bases to trimming and J lost 0 bases, with 9 bases between them. The CDR3 region is CSGSDNQETQYF. CDR3 bases: TGCAGCGGATCGGACAACCAAGAGACCCAGTACTTC.

This sequence joins TRBV6-2 or TRBV6-3 and TRBJ2-1; the match to TRBD2 covers 13 bases. Trimming cost V 2 bases and J 0 bases; bases outside gene matches: 7. CDR1 is MNHEY and CDR2 is SVGEGT in the germline V gene. The CDR3 totals 19 residues. CDR3 residues: CASSYPGLAGTSSYNEQFF. The CDR3 coding sequence is TGTGCCAGCAGTTACCCGGGACTAGCGGGAACGAGCTCCTACAATGAGCAGTTCTTC.

The chain couples TRBV4-3 to TRBJ1-2, with 10 positions matching TRBD1. The CDR3 has 15 amino acids. Per germline, CDR1 LGHNA and CDR2 YSLEER. The junction had 6 bases not matched to a gene; V was cut back by 4 bases and J by 4 bases. This CDR3 reads CASSLGTGEAYGYTF. DNA for the CDR3: TGCGCCAGCAGCCTTGGGACAGGGGAAGCCTATGGCTACACCTTC.

This clone was seen just once. The genes are TRBV2 and TRBJ1-2; D not certain. This CDR3 contains 12 residues. Germline V gene lookup returns CDR1 SNHLY and CDR2 FYNNEI. V gave up 9 bases and J gave up 5 bases, with 13 bases separating them. CDR3 loop: CASGRDPYGYTF. The CDR3 DNA sequence: TGTGCCAGTGGGAGGGATCCTTATGGCTACACCTTC.

The V call is TRBV18, the J call TRBJ2-2, with 10 bases identical to TRBD2. Germline V gene data show CDR1 as KGHSH and CDR2 as LQKENI. V shed 6 bases and J 1 base; nucleotides not matched to a gene: 5. The CDR3 sequence is 16 residues long. The CDR3 protein is CASSTRTSGNTGELFF. The CDR3, as DNA: TGTGCCAGCTCCACTCGGACTAGCGGGAACACCGGGGAGCTGTTTTTT.

J is TRBJ2-7 and V is TRBV28; maybe TRBD2 (6 bases). This CDR3 is 12 amino acids long. CDR1 and CDR2 (germline): MDHEN, SYDVKM. The germline V and J ends were trimmed by 3 bases and 7 bases, with 10 bases remaining between them. This chain's CDR3 is CASSLEGWEQYF. The CDR3 DNA is TGTGCCAGCAGTTTGGAGGGTTGGGAGCAGTACTTC.

The chain recombines TRBV28 with TRBJ2-7; a weak D match, TRBD2 (6 bases). V shed 7 bases and J shed 5 bases, with 21 bases lying between them. This CDR3 comprises 15 residues. Germline-derived CDR1 and CDR2 are MDHEN and SYDVKM. The CDR3 bases are TGTGCCAGCAACATAGGCCAGGCGGGGCCTAACGAGCAGTACTTC. Protein sequence: CASNIGQAGPNEQYF.

The chain uses TRBV25-1 and TRBJ1-5, with D possibly being TRBD1 (6 bases). Germline V lookup: CDR1 MGHDK, CDR2 SYGVNS. CDR3 length equals 15 residues. Between the trimmed V and J ends, which lost 6 bases and 2 bases, there was a span of 14 bases. The CDR3 spells CASSETGKGNQPQHF. DNA of the CDR3: TGTGCCAGCAGCGAAACAGGGAAGGGCAATCAGCCCCAGCATTTT.

This clone has a single count. This chain connects TRBV11-2 to TRBJ2-3; D gene uncertain. The germline V gene encodes CDR1 SGHAT and CDR2 FQNNGV. The CDR3 loop spans 15 amino acids. Trimming pared 1 base from V and 6 bases from J, leaving 14 bases between. The CDR3 sequence: CASSLAFRSRDTQYF. The CDR3 bases are TGTGCCAGCAGCTTAGCGTTCCGGTCTCGGGATACGCAGTATTTT. Full variable domain (outside the CDR3, taken from reference TRBV11-2 and TRBJ2-3): EAGVAQSPRYKIIEKRQSVAFWCNPISGHATLYWYQQILGQGPKLLIQFQNNGVVDDSQLPKDRFSAERLKGVDSTLKIQPAKLEDSAVYLCASSLAFRSRDTQYFGPGTRLTVL.

The rearrangement joins TRBV27 to TRBJ2-7; 10 nucleotides line up with TRBD1. With 1 base clipped from V and 4 bases from J, the junction kept 4 bases outside the gene matches. The CDR3 runs to 15 residues. Germline V CDR1 and CDR2: MNHEY, SMNVEV (reference sequence). CDR3 loop: CASSLWGQGRYEQYF. DNA of the CDR3: TGTGCCAGCAGTTTATGGGGACAGGGGAGATACGAGCAGTACTTC.

DNA of the CDR3: TGTGCCTGGAGGGACAGGGTGGGTTACTCCTACAATGAGCAGTTCTTC. This translates into CAWRDRVGYSYNEQFF. The V and J genes are TRBV30 and TRBJ2-1; the match to TRBD1 covers 8 bases. This CDR3 spans 16 amino acids. The V and J ends lost 3 bases and 0 bases, in that order; junction bases with no gene match: 7. Germline values: CDR1 GTSNPN, CDR2 SVGIG (reference sequence). The variable domain in full, completed from reference TRBV30 and TRBJ2-1, reads SQTIHQWPATLVQPVGSPLSLECTVEGTSNPNLYWYRQAAGRGLQLLFYSVGIGQISSEVPQNLSASRPQDRQFILSSKKLLLSDSGFYLCAWRDRVGYSYNEQFFGPGTRLTVL.

The chain links TRBV5-1 to TRBJ2-1, with D perhaps matching TRBD1 (5 bases). CDR3 length: 15 residues. V was cut by 0 bases and J by 5 bases, with 12 bases left in between. Germline V gives CDR1 SGHRS, CDR2 YFSETQ. The CDR3 DNA follows: TGCGCCAGCAGCTTGGGCCGGGCAGGGCACAATGAGCAGTTCTTC. Amino acid sequence: CASSLGRAGHNEQFF.

The rearrangement joins TRBV6-5 to TRBJ1-1; D not certain. Germline V gene sequence: CDR1 MNHEY, CDR2 SVGAGI. Trimming pared 7 bases from V and 5 bases from J, leaving 20 bases between. CDR3 length equals 15 residues. The CDR3 sequence is CASIILGRRGTEAFF. CDR3 coding DNA: TGTGCCAGCATCATACTCGGGAGAAGAGGGACTGAAGCTTTCTTT.

In its sample, this clone was seen once. The V call is TRBV6-5, the J call TRBJ1-6; no clear D gene. In germline, CDR1 is MNHEY, CDR2 SVGAGI. The CDR3 totals 15 residues. V lost 6 bases, J lost 2 bases, and 11 bases lay in between. Here the CDR3 DNA reads TGTGCCAGCAGGAGGGATATCACCTATAATTCACCCCTCCACTTT. Translated, it gives CASRRDITYNSPLHF.

This clone has more than one count but fewer than ten. The rearrangement joins TRBV5-8 to TRBJ1-1; no definite D call. CDR3 size: 12 residues. In germline, CDR1 is SGHTS, CDR2 YDEGEE. Between the trimmed V and J ends, which lost 4 bases and 2 bases, there was a span of 6 bases. CDR3 sequence: CASSVYNTEAFF. CDR3 DNA sequence: TGTGCCAGCAGCGTGTATAACACTGAAGCTTTCTTT.

The chain recombines TRBV19 with TRBJ2-3, with D unclear. Germline CDR1 is LNHDA and CDR2 is SQIVND (reference sequence). The CDR3 runs to 12 residues. V lost 4 bases and J 5 bases, leaving 7 bases between the germline ends. The CDR3 DNA reads TGTGCCAGTAGTACAAGACTAGATACGCAGTATTTT. This encodes CASSTRLDTQYF.

The chain carries TRBV11-3 and TRBJ2-3; 12 bases line up with TRBD2. Losses at the gene ends were 0 bases for V and 0 bases for J; bases not matched to a gene: 10. Germline values: CDR1 SGHNT, CDR2 YENEEA. The CDR3 covers 20 residues. CDR3 protein: CASSLEAGTSGYLSTDTQYF. DNA for the CDR3: TGTGCCAGCAGCTTAGAGGCCGGGACTAGCGGGTACCTTAGCACAGATACGCAGTATTTT. Complete variable domain (other parts from reference TRBV11-3 and TRBJ2-3): EAGVVQSPRYKIIEKKQPVAFWCNPISGHNTLYWYLQNLGQGPELLIRYENEEAVDDSQLPKDRFSAERLKGVDSTLKIQPAELGDSAVYLCASSLEAGTSGYLSTDTQYFGPGTRLTVL.

The chain is built from TRBV6-6 and TRBJ1-1; no clear D. The CDR3 is 12 residues long. The germline V gene has CDR1 MNHNY and CDR2 SVGAGI (reference sequence). V was clipped by 2 bases and J by 6 bases, with 7 bases between them. DNA for the CDR3: TGTGCCAGCAGTTACGAGGGAGCTGAAGCTTTCTTT. Translation: CASSYEGAEAFF.

The chain's CDR3 is CASSPQGLASLNEQFF. The CDR3 DNA reads as TGTGCCAGCAGTCCCCAGGGACTAGCGTCCCTCAATGAGCAGTTCTTC. The J gene is TRBJ2-1, the V gene TRBV27, with 10 nucleotides matching TRBD2. The CDR3 sequence is 16 residues long. V was clipped by 5 bases and J by 6 bases; unmatched bases: 10. CDR1 MNHEY and CDR2 SMNVEV come from the germline V gene (reference sequence).

Concerning this clone itself: Other DNA sequences in the sample encode the same CDR3. The V gene is TRBV11-3, the J gene TRBJ2-7, with a weak D call TRBD2 (5 bases). V was pared by 1 base and J by 2 bases, with 9 bases between. The germline V gene has CDR1 SGHNT and CDR2 YENEEA. The CDR3 is 14 residues long. The CDR3 here is CASSLGTGTYEQYF. DNA of the CDR3: TGTGCCAGCAGCTTAGGAACGGGAACCTACGAGCAGTACTTC.

Turning to this clone: The identical CDR3 is also encoded by other nucleotide sequences in the sample. The chain has TRBV28 and TRBJ1-5; TRBD1 is a possible D gene (6 bases). Germline values: CDR1 MDHEN, CDR2 SYDVKM. V gave up 6 bases and J gave up 1 base, with 10 bases separating them. The CDR3 totals 14 residues. CDR3 in DNA: TGTGCCAGCAGCTCAGGGGAAAGCAATCAGCCCCAGCATTTT. Encoded protein: CASSSGESNQPQHF.

This clone was recorded a few times. V usage is TRBV5-1 and J usage is TRBJ2-7, with TRBD1 as a possible D gene (8 bases). The germline CDR1 and CDR2 sequences are SGHRS and YFSETQ. The length of the CDR3 is 15 residues. V was clipped by 7 bases and J by 0 bases, with 17 bases between them. The CDR3 is CASGAGDRTSYEQYF. In DNA, the CDR3 is TGCGCCAGCGGGGCGGGGGACAGGACCTCCTACGAGCAGTACTTC.

The genes are TRBV30 and TRBJ2-7; no firm D call. V was clipped by 2 bases and J by 1 base, with 12 bases between them. The CDR3 has 14 amino acids. CDR1 and CDR2 (germline): GTSNPN, SVGIG (reference sequence). The CDR3 DNA follows: TGTGCCTGGAGTCAGAACCTAGGATCCTACGAGCAGTACTTC. Protein sequence: CAWSQNLGSYEQYF.

The rearrangement links TRBV4-3 to TRBJ2-2; a weak D match, TRBD2 (5 bases). Germline loops: CDR1 LGHNA, CDR2 YSLEER. The germline V and J ends were trimmed by 0 bases and 5 bases, with 7 bases remaining between them. The CDR3 sequence is 14 residues long. This CDR3 reads CASSQDPGTGELFF. DNA for the CDR3: TGCGCCAGCAGCCAAGACCCGGGGACCGGGGAGCTGTTTTTT.

This sequence joins TRBV3-1 (or the pseudogene TRBV3-2) and TRBJ2-7; TRBD2 aligns across 12 bases. CDR1 LGHDT and CDR2 YNNKEL come from the germline V gene (reference sequence). V was pared by 4 bases and J by 5 bases, with 15 bases of the junction left unmatched. The CDR3 extends over 18 amino acids. The CDR3 bases are TGTGCCAGCAGCCTGCGACTAGCGGGGGACCTACGCGTCGACGAGCAGTACTTC. Translation: CASSLRLAGDLRVDEQYF.

As for this clone: The same CDR3 can be traced to other DNA sequences in this sample. The chain links TRBV4-2 to TRBJ2-3, with D possibly being TRBD2 (5 bases). V was shortened by 1 base and J by 1 base, with 6 bases between the two germline ends. CDR3 length: 14 amino acids. Germline-derived CDR1 and CDR2 are LGHNA and YNFKEQ. The CDR3 spells CASSQGSGTDTQYF. DNA for the CDR3: TGTGCCAGCAGCCAAGGTAGCGGCACAGATACGCAGTATTTT.

The DNA for the CDR3 is TGTGCCACCAGCAGAGATCAGGGGGCCGGCAATCAGCCCCAGCATTTT. It codes for CATSRDQGAGNQPQHF. The rearrangement links TRBV15 to TRBJ1-5; 8 bases align to TRBD1. This CDR3 has 16 amino acids. J lost 2 bases, V lost 0 bases, and 3 bases had no gene match. Per germline, CDR1 LNHNV and CDR2 YYDKDF (reference sequence).

In this sample, this clone turned up a few times. The chain recombines TRBV30 with TRBJ1-3; no definite D call. The length of the CDR3 is 12 residues. The V gene lost 4 bases and the J gene lost 4 bases, with 8 bases spanning the gap. CDR1 and CDR2 from the germline V gene are GTSNPN and SVGIG (reference sequence). CDR3 residues: CAWKYAGNTIYF. The CDR3 DNA sequence: TGTGCCTGGAAGTACGCGGGAAACACCATATATTTT.